This section outlines one T cell receptor beta chain sequence together with its context. Its antigen is still unknown. The sample comes from a study of cytomegalovirus exposure and HLA in healthy donors. Each donor was nominally healthy when sampled (though unrecorded immune exposures were likely). With 2 bases clipped from V and 5 bases from J, the junction kept 9 bases outside the gene matches. The CDR3 spans 16 residues. Germline V gene data show CDR1 as SEHNR and CDR2 as FQNEAQ (reference sequence). Study findings and constraints: The authors judged a highly shared variant cluster likely a sequencing artifact. In a later analysis, TCR beta V- and J-gene trimming was associated with a missense DCLRE1C variant.

PCR used 60 Vbeta primers and 13 Jbeta primers. Generated by immunoSEQ multiplex PCR, the TCRdb table keeps only in-frame clones and is missing some. The sample lists about 220,000 clones, approximately 80% occurring once. The TCR comes from a boy younger than 10 in good health and CMV-seronegative. The specimen was PBMCs. V usage is TRBV7-9 and J usage is TRBJ2-5, with 9 positions matching TRBD2. CDR3 region: CASSLRPSGTRETQYF. The CDR3 coding sequence is TGTGCCAGCAGCTTACGGCCTAGCGGGACACGGGAGACCCAGTACTTC.